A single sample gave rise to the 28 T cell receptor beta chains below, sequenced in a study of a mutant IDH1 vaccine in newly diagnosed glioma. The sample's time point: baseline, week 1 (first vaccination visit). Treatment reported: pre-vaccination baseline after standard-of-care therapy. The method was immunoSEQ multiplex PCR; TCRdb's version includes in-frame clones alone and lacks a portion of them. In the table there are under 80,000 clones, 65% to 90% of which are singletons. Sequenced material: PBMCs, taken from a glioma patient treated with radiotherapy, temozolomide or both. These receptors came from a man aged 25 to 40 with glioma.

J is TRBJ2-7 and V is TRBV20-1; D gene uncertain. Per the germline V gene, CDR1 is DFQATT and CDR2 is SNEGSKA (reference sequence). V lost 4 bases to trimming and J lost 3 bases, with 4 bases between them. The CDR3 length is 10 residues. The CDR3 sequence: CSATYYEQYF. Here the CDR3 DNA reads TGCAGTGCTACCTACTACGAGCAGTACTTC.

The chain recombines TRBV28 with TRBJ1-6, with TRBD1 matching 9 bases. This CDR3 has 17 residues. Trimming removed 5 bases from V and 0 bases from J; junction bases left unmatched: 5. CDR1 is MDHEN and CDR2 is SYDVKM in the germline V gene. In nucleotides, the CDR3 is TGTGCCAGCAGTCCCCCGGACAGGGGCTCCTATAATTCACCCCTCCACTTT. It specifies CASSPPDRGSYNSPLHF.

The CDR3 region has the DNA TGTGCCAGCAGCTCCGGGACAGGCGGTAACTATGGCTACACCTTC. Amino acid sequence: CASSSGTGGNYGYTF. The chain couples TRBV7-6 to TRBJ1-2; TRBD1 aligns across 8 bases. Germline V gene sequence: CDR1 SGHVS, CDR2 FNYEAQ. The CDR3 is 15 residues long. V shed 4 bases, J shed 1 base, and the junction held 5 bases outside the gene matches. The full variable domain, with the rest looked up from reference TRBV7-6 and TRBJ1-2, is GAGVSQSPRYKVTKRGQDVALRCDPISGHVSLYWYRQALGQGPEFLTYFNYEAQQDKSGLPNDRFSAERPEGSISTLTIQRTEQRDSAMYRCASSSGTGGNYGYTFGSGTRLTVV.

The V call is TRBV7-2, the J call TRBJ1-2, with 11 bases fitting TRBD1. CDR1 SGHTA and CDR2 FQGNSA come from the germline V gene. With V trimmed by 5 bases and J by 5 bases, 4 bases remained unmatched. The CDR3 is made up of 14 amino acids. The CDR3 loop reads CASSGRDRGYGYTF. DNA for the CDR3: TGTGCCAGCAGCGGAAGGGACAGGGGGTATGGCTACACCTTC.

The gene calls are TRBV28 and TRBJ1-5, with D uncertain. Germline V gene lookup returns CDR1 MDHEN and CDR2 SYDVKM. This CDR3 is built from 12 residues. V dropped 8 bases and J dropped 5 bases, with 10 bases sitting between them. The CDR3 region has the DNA TGTGCCAGCTCAGAATATTATCAGCCCCAGCATTTT. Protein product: CASSEYYQPQHF.

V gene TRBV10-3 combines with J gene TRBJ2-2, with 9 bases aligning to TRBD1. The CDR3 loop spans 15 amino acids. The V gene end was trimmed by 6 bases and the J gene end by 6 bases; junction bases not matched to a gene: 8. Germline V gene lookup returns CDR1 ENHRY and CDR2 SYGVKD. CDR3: CAISRTGEIAGELFF. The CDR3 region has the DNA TGTGCCATCAGCCGGACAGGGGAAATCGCCGGGGAGCTGTTTTTT.

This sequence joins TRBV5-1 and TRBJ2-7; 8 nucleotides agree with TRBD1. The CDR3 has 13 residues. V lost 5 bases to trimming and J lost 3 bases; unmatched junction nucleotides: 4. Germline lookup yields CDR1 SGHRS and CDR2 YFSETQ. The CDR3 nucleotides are TGCGCCAGCAGGGCGGGGACAGGCTACGAGCAGTACTTC. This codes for CASRAGTGYEQYF. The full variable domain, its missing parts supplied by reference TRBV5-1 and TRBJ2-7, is KAGVTQTPRYLIKTRGQQVTLSCSPISGHRSVSWYQQTPGQGLQFLFEYFSETQRNKGNFPGRFSGRQFSNSRSEMNVSTLELGDSALYLCASRAGTGYEQYFGPGTRLTVT.

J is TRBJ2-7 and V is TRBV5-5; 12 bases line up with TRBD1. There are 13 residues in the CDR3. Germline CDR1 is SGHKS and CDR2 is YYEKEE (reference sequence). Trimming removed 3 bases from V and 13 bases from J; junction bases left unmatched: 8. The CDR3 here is CASSSTPGQGAYF. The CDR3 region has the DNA TGTGCCAGCAGCTCCACCCCGGGACAGGGGGCCTACTTC.

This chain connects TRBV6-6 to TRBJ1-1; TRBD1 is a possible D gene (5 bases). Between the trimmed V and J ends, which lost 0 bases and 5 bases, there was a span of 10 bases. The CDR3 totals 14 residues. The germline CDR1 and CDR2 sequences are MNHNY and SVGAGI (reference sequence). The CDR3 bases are TGTGCCAGCAGTTACTCGGCAGGGAGGACTGAAGCTTTCTTT. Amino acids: CASSYSAGRTEAFF.

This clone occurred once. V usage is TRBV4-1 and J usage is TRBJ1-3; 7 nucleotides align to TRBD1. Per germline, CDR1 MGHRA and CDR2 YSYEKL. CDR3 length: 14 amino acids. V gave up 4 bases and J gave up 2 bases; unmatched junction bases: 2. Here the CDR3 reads CASSLTGAGNTIYF. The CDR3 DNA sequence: TGCGCCAGCAGCCTAACAGGGGCTGGAAACACCATATATTTT.

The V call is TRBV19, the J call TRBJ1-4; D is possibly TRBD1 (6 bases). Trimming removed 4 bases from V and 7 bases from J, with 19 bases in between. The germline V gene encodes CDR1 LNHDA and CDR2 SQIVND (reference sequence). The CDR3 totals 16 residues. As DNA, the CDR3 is TGTGCCAGTAGTAGGAACGCGGGGGCGACGACTGAAAAACTGTTTTTT. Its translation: CASSRNAGATTEKLFF.

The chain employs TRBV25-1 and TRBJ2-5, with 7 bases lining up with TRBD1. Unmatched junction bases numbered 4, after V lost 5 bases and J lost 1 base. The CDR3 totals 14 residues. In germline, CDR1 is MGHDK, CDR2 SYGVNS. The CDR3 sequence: CASSPGGSQETQYF. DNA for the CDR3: TGTGCCAGCAGTCCAGGGGGTTCCCAAGAGACCCAGTACTTC. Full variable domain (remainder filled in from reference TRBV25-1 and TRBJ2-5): EADIYQTPRYLVIGTGKKITLECSQTMGHDKMYWYQQDPGMELHLIHYSYGVNSTEKGDLSSESTVSRIRTEHFPLTLESARPSHTSQYLCASSPGGSQETQYFGPGTRLLVL.

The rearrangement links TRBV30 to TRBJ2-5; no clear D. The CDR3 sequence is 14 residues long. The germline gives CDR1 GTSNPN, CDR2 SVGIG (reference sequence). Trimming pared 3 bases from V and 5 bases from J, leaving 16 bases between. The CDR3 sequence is CAWSTDINGETQYF. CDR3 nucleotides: TGTGCCTGGAGCACCGATATTAATGGGGAGACCCAGTACTTC.

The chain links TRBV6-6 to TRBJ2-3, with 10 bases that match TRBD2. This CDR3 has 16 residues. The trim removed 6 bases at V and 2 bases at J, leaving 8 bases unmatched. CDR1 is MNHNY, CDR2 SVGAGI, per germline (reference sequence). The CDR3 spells CASSRTSGTFTDTQYF. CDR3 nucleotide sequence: TGTGCCAGCAGCCGTACTAGCGGGACCTTCACAGATACGCAGTATTTT.

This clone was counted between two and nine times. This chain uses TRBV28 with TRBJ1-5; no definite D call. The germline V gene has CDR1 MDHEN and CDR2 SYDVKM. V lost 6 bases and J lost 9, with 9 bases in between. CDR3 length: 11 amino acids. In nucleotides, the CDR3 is TGTGCCAGCAGCCTATCCCGGCCCCAGCATTTT. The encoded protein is CASSLSRPQHF.

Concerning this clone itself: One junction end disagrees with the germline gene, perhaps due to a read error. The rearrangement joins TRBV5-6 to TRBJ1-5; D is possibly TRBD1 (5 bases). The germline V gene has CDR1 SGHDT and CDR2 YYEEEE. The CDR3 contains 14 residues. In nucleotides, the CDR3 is TGTGCCAGCAGATTGGGACCGGCAGGACAGCCCCAGCATTTT. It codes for CASRLGPAGQPQHF.

The CDR3 protein is CASSLLEGYGYTF. CDR3 nucleotides: TGTGCCAGCAGCTTATTGGAGGGGTATGGCTACACCTTC. V and J are TRBV13 and TRBJ1-2, with D possibly being TRBD1 (5 bases). Looked up from germline, CDR1 is PRHDT and CDR2 is FYEKMQ (reference sequence). This CDR3 has 13 residues. Deletions cut 2 bases from V and 5 bases from J, with 9 bases between. Looking up the rest from reference TRBV13 and TRBJ1-2 gives the full variable domain: AAGVIQSPRHLIKEKRETATLKCYPIPRHDTVYWYQQGPGQDPQFLISFYEKMQSDKGSIPDRFSAQQFSDYHSELNMSSLELGDSALYFCASSLLEGYGYTFGSGTRLTVV.

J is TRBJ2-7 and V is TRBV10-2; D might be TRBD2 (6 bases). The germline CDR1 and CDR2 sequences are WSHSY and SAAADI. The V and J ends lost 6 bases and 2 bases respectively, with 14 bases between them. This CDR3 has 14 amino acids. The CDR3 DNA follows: TGCGCCAGCAGGTCGGGCACTAGCACCTACGAGCAGTACTTC. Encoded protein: CASRSGTSTYEQYF.

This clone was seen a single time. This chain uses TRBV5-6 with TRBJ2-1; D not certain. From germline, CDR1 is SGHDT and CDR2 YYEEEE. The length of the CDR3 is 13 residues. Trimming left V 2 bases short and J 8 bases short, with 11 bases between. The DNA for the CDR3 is TGTGCCAGCAGCTTTGGACGCTGGGATGAGCAGTTCTTC. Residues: CASSFGRWDEQFF.

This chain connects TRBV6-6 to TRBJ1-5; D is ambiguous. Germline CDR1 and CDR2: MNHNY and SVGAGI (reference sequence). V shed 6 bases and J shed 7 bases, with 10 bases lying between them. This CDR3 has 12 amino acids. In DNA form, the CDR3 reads TGTGCCAGCAGCCCCCCCAGGCAGCCCCAGCATTTT. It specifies CASSPPRQPQHF.

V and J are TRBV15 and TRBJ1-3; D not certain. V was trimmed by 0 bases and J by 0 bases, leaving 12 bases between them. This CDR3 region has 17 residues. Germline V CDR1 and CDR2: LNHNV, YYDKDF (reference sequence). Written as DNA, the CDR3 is TGTGCCACCAGCAGAGATCCAGCGGGGTCCTCTGGAAACACCATATATTTT. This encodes CATSRDPAGSSGNTIYF.

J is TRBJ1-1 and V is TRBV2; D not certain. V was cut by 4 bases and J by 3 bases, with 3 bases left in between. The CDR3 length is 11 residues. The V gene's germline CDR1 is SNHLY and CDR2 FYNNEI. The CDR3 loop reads CASSGYTEAFF. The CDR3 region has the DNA TGTGCCAGCAGTGGGTACACTGAAGCTTTCTTT.

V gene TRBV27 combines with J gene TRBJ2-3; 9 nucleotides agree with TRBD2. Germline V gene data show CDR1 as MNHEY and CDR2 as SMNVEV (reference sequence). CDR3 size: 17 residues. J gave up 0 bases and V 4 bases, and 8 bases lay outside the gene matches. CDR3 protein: CASSWDRLAVSTDTQYF. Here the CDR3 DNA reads TGTGCCAGCAGTTGGGATCGACTAGCGGTTAGCACAGATACGCAGTATTTT.

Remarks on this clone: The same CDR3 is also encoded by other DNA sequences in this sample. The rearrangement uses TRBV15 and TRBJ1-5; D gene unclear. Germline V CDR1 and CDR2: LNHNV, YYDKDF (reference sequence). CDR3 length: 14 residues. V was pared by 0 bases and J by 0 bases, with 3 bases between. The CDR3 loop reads CATSRDSSNQPQHF. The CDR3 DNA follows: TGTGCCACCAGCAGAGATAGTAGCAATCAGCCCCAGCATTTT. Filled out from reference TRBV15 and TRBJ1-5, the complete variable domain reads DAMVIQNPRYQVTQFGKPVTLSCSQTLNHNVMYWYQQKSSQAPKLLFHYYDKDFNNEADTPDNFQSRRPNTSFCFLDIRSPGLGDTAMYLCATSRDSSNQPQHFGDGTRLSIL.

As DNA, the CDR3 is TGTGCCACCAGCAGAGGCGATACAGTGGAACCCCAGCATTTT. Its translation is CATSRGDTVEPQHF. V and J are TRBV15 and TRBJ1-5; D not certain. V was clipped by 1 base and J by 10 bases, with 14 bases between them. CDR1 is LNHNV and CDR2 is YYDKDF in the germline V gene (reference sequence). The CDR3 loop spans 14 amino acids.

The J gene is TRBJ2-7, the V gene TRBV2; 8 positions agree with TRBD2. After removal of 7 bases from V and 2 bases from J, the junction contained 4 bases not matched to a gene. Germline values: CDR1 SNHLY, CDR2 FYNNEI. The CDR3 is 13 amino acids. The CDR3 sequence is CASKRAGAYEQYF. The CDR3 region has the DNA TGTGCCAGCAAAAGAGCGGGGGCCTACGAGCAGTACTTC.

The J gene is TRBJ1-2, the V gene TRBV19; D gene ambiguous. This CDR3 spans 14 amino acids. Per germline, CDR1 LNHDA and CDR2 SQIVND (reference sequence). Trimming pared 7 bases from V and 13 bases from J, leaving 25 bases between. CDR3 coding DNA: TGTGCCAGTACCAACCCATCCGGGGATACAGCTCTCACCTTC. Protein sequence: CASTNPSGDTALTF.

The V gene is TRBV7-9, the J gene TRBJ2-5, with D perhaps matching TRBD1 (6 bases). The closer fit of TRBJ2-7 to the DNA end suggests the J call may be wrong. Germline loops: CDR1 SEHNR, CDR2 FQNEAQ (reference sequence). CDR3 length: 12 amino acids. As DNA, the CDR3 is TGTGCCAGCAGCGGTCGGGACATCGAGCAGTACTTC. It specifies CASSGRDIEQYF.